This TCR beta chain was sequenced for a study of control samples from healthy donors and cancer patients. Germline lookup yields CDR1 KGHSH and CDR2 LQKENI. Trimming left V 3 bases short and J 5 bases short, with 14 bases between. The CDR3 is made up of 14 amino acids. Only in-frame clones appear in the TCRdb table, and some are missing; sequencing was by immunoSEQ multiplex PCR. Counted here are 100,000 or so clones, around nine tenths occurring once; the ten biggest clones make up 7.8%. This chain uses TRBV18 with TRBJ2-7; D uncertain. The source of this sequence is a man aged 25-45 years in good health. The sequencing sample was made of blood. The CDR3: CASSPRWVEDEQYF. In nucleotides, the CDR3 is TGTGCCAGCTCACCCCGTTGGGTCGAGGACGAGCAGTACTTC.